Listed here are 18 T cell receptor beta chains from one sample, sequenced in a study of human CD4 T cells and Enterobacteriaceae. Generated by immunoSEQ multiplex PCR, the TCRdb table keeps only in-frame clones and is missing some. The data hold fewer than 35,000 clones, with about 82% observed a single time. All CD4+ cells other than CD45RA+CCR7+CD95- naive cells were sorted as memory, over 98% pure. Material for sequencing was memory CD4+ T cells from blood. These receptors all come from a human donor in good health.

This chain joins TRBV7-2 and TRBJ1-1; TRBD1 matches at 7 bases. This CDR3 contains 14 residues. V lost 4 bases and J lost 10; bases outside the gene matches: 12. The germline V gene has CDR1 SGHTA and CDR2 FQGNSA. The chain's CDR3 is CASSYGPRAGGAFF. The CDR3 region has the DNA TGTGCCAGCAGCTATGGACCCAGGGCAGGGGGAGCTTTCTTT.

The CDR3 coding sequence is TGTGCCAGCAGCCCCGGGACTCGGGGAGAGCAGTACTTC. Its translation is CASSPGTRGEQYF. The rearrangement uses TRBV9 and TRBJ2-7; D perhaps matches TRBD2 (6 bases). Trimming took 4 bases from V and 7 from J, leaving 15 bases between them. Germline V gives CDR1 SGDLS, CDR2 YYNGEE. CDR3 length: 13 amino acids.

The chain has TRBV7-2 and TRBJ2-2; TRBD1 agrees at 8 bases. Germline values: CDR1 SGHTA, CDR2 FQGNSA. This CDR3 comprises 16 residues. After removal of 1 base from V and 5 bases from J, the junction contained 6 bases not matched to a gene. Written as DNA, the CDR3 is TGTGCCAGCAGCTTAGTGGGGACAGGAAGTACCGGGGAGCTGTTTTTT. This encodes CASSLVGTGSTGELFF.

This rearrangement joins TRBV4-1 to TRBJ2-2, with 10 nucleotides matching TRBD2. There are 16 residues in the CDR3. CDR1 MGHRA and CDR2 YSYEKL come from the germline V gene. V lost 6 bases, J lost 0 bases, and 4 bases stayed unmatched. In nucleotides, the CDR3 is TGCGCCAGCAGACTAGCGGGGTCTTCGAACACCGGGGAGCTGTTTTTT. Protein sequence: CASRLAGSSNTGELFF.

This clone was seen only once. V and J are TRBV5-1 and TRBJ1-1; maybe TRBD1 (6 bases). This CDR3 contains 15 residues. The germline CDR1 and CDR2 sequences are SGHRS and YFSETQ. V was trimmed by 4 bases and J by 7 bases, leaving 20 bases between them. CDR3 DNA: TGCGCCAGCAGCCTAACGCTACAGGGATATGGTGAAGCTTTCTTT. Its translation: CASSLTLQGYGEAFF.

The J gene is TRBJ1-6, the V gene TRBV28; D remains unclear. The V and J ends lost 8 bases and 10 bases respectively, with 21 bases between them. The CDR3 length is 15 residues. CDR1 is MDHEN and CDR2 is SYDVKM in the germline V gene. The CDR3, as DNA: TGTGCCAGCGCGGGTGTCGGGCCGGGGAGCTCACCCCTCCACTTT. Translating it yields CASAGVGPGSSPLHF.

The chain employs TRBV19 and TRBJ2-1, with D tentatively TRBD2 (5 bases). Germline CDR1 is LNHDA and CDR2 is SQIVND (reference sequence). The V end lost 3 bases, the J end lost 9 bases, and 15 bases lay between the germline ends. The CDR3 sequence is 14 residues long. CDR3 DNA sequence: TGTGCCAGTAGTATCCTGAGCATTGGGAGTGAGCAGTTCTTC. It specifies CASSILSIGSEQFF.

This chain connects TRBV5-1 to TRBJ2-7; TRBD1 matches 9 bases. The CDR3 covers 14 residues. The J segment lost 3 bases and the V segment lost 4 bases, leaving 5 bases of the junction unmatched. The germline CDR1 and CDR2 sequences are SGHRS and YFSETQ. Written as DNA, the CDR3 is TGCGCCAGCAGCCCTGGGACAGGGAACTACGAGCAGTACTTC. Translated: CASSPGTGNYEQYF.

This clone was detected only a few times. This chain uses TRBV14 with TRBJ2-7, with D maybe TRBD1 (6 bases). The germline V gene has CDR1 SGHDN and CDR2 FVKESK. CDR3 length: 15 residues. V lost 3 bases and J lost 4, with 16 bases in between. The CDR3 DNA sequence: TGTGCCAGCAGCCACCGTAGGGACACGAAATACGAGCAGTACTTC. Its translation: CASSHRRDTKYEQYF.

The J gene is TRBJ1-2, the V gene TRBV6-6, with D perhaps matching TRBD1 (5 bases). Trimming stripped 6 bases from V and 1 base from J, with 18 bases between. From germline, CDR1 is MNHNY and CDR2 SVGAGI (reference sequence). CDR3 length: 16 amino acids. The CDR3 DNA is TGTGCCAGCAGGTCTTGGGACGGGGAGTTTAACTATGGCTACACCTTC. Translation gives CASRSWDGEFNYGYTF.

The chain is built from TRBV5-1 and TRBJ2-5; 11 bases are a match to TRBD2. CDR1 is SGHRS and CDR2 is YFSETQ in the germline V gene. V trimming: 0 bases; J trimming: 2 bases; junction bases outside the gene matches: 0. The CDR3 spans 15 residues. Here the CDR3 reads CASSLASGGQETQYF. Written as DNA, the CDR3 is TGCGCCAGCAGCTTGGCTAGCGGGGGGCAAGAGACCCAGTACTTC.

The chain recombines TRBV10-1 with TRBJ1-2; 7 bases line up with TRBD1. Germline trimming cut 5 bases from V and 4 bases from J; bases unmatched to any gene: 7. The length of the CDR3 is 14 residues. Germline V gene data show CDR1 as WNHNN and CDR2 as SYGVQD (reference sequence). The CDR3 spells CASSSTGATYGYTF. The CDR3 bases are TGCGCCAGCAGTTCCACAGGGGCGACCTATGGCTACACCTTC.

This rearrangement joins TRBV5-6 to TRBJ2-7; D unclear. V was trimmed by 4 bases and J by 4 bases, leaving 18 bases between them. This CDR3 has 15 residues. Germline loops: CDR1 SGHDT, CDR2 YYEEEE. CDR3 bases: TGTGCCAGCAGCGATGACGGCCGCCAACTGTACGAGCAGTACTTC. Translated, it gives CASSDDGRQLYEQYF. Based on the CDR3 plus reference TRBV5-6 and TRBJ2-7, the full variable domain is DAGVTQSPTHLIKTRGQQVTLRCSPKSGHDTVSWYQQALGQGPQFIFQYYEEEERQRGNFPDRFSGHQFPNYSSELNVNALLLGDSALYLCASSDDGRQLYEQYFGPGTRLTVT.

V gene TRBV5-6 combines with J gene TRBJ1-1; D might be TRBD1 (5 bases). CDR3 length: 14 amino acids. Trimming removed 7 bases from V and 1 base from J, with 14 bases in between. Germline V gene lookup returns CDR1 SGHDT and CDR2 YYEEEE. The CDR3 bases are TGTGCCAGCGGACGTTTGGGGGGGAACACTGAAGCTTTCTTT. Encoded protein: CASGRLGGNTEAFF.

This chain joins TRBV30 and TRBJ2-3; 13 bases are shared with TRBD2. J lost 2 bases, V lost 3 bases, and 8 bases had no gene match. The CDR3 sequence is 17 residues long. The V gene's germline CDR1 is GTSNPN and CDR2 SVGIG (reference sequence). This chain's CDR3 is CAWRTSGGTAPTDTQYF. The CDR3 nucleotides read TGTGCCTGGAGGACTAGCGGGGGGACGGCCCCCACAGATACGCAGTATTTT.

The chain couples TRBV5-4 to TRBJ2-3; D is uncertain. From germline, CDR1 is SGHNT and CDR2 YYREEE (reference sequence). Trimming stripped 0 bases from V and 3 bases from J, with 11 bases between. CDR3 length: 15 amino acids. The CDR3 protein is CASSLDPGTTDTQYF. In DNA, the CDR3 is TGTGCCAGCAGCTTGGATCCGGGCACGACAGATACGCAGTATTTT.

This clone has a single count. The chain recombines TRBV7-9 with TRBJ2-7; 12 bases line up with TRBD1. Per germline, CDR1 SEHNR and CDR2 FQNEAQ (reference sequence). J gave up 3 bases and V 4 bases, and 4 bases lay outside the gene matches. This CDR3 is built from 15 residues. The CDR3 region is CASSWGQGAFYEQYF. The CDR3 nucleotides are TGTGCCAGCAGCTGGGGACAGGGGGCTTTCTACGAGCAGTACTTC.

This rearrangement joins TRBV11-2 to TRBJ1-5; D ambiguous. V lost 1 base and J 3 bases, leaving 10 bases between the germline ends. The CDR3 has 15 amino acids. CDR1 is SGHAT, CDR2 FQNNGV, per germline. CDR3 DNA: TGTGCCAGCAGCTTAGTCGGCGCGATCAATCAGCCCCAGCATTTT. This translates into CASSLVGAINQPQHF.